This T cell receptor (beta chain) stems from a study of T cell responses to AZD1222 COVID-19 vaccine. The V gene's germline CDR1 is GTSNPN and CDR2 SVGIG (reference sequence). This CDR3 region has 13 residues. Trimming removed 0 bases from V and 4 bases from J, with 7 bases in between. This clone was counted a single time. Its specificity is not known. Sequenced by immunoSEQ multiplex PCR; TCRdb stores in-frame clones only, minus some. The repertoire holds some 140,000 clones, with about 91% as singletons. Study-level findings and limits: Within unmutated variant regions lay the reported targets of nearly half of spike-specific TCRs.

The sequences come from peripheral blood, collected 28 days after the second AZD1222 dose. The chain recombines TRBV30 with TRBJ2-1; D call uncertain. This receptor was identified in an adult who received the AZD1222 COVID-19 vaccine. The CDR3 DNA is TGTGCCTGGAGTGTATCCCATTACAATGAGCAGTTCTTC. Translated, it gives CAWSVSHYNEQFF.